This note documents a single T cell receptor beta chain sequence. These data originate in a study of patients and donors after allogeneic stem cell transplantation. Germline lookup yields CDR1 SGHRS and CDR2 YFSETQ. The CDR3 has 14 amino acids. Trimming cost V 3 bases and J 8 bases, with 15 bases left between them. TCRdb reprocessed the RT-PCR reads with MiXCR, giving one entry per CDR3 protein. The sample lists over 200,000 distinct CDR3 sequences; around 40% were seen once. This receptor was taken from a human donor who was either an allogeneic HSCT recipient or a stem cell or donor lymphocyte infusion donor (not recorded which). It is not recorded whose cells these are; they may come from a transplant donor. The specimen sequenced was blood, either unsorted or a sorted T cell fraction (not recorded which). This chain joins TRBV5-1 and TRBJ2-1; maybe TRBD2 (6 bases). For the CDR3, the DNA is TGCGCCAGCAGCTCGGGACTCCCGCCCCATGAGCAGTTCTTC. It specifies CASSSGLPPHEQFF.